The 13 T cell receptor beta chains listed next were all sequenced from one sample in a study of blood T cell repertoires in COVID-19. Clones were sequenced by immunoSEQ multiplex PCR, and TCRdb holds only the in-frame ones, with some missing. This repertoire shows approximately 150,000 clones, around 89% found once; its top ten account for roughly 18%. What was sequenced was peripheral blood. These receptors came from a man in his fifties with active or convalescent COVID-19.

V gene TRBV29-1 combines with J gene TRBJ2-1, with TRBD2 identical over 11 bases. V lost 4 bases and J lost 7; bases outside the gene matches: 9. The CDR3 contains 15 residues. CDR1 is SQVTM and CDR2 is ANQGSEA in the germline V gene. Here the CDR3 DNA reads TGCAGCGTTGTAATTAGCGGGAGGGCTTCGAATGAGCAGTTCTTC. This sequence encodes CSVVISGRASNEQFF.

This chain uses TRBV19 with TRBJ2-5, with 8 positions matching TRBD1. CDR3 length: 16 residues. Looked up from germline, CDR1 is LNHDA and CDR2 is SQIVND (reference sequence). The trim removed 4 bases at V and 0 bases at J, leaving 7 bases unmatched. The CDR3 loop reads CASSRTGLSNQETQYF. The CDR3 DNA follows: TGTGCCAGTAGTAGGACAGGGTTGTCCAACCAAGAGACCCAGTACTTC.

This clone was seen a few times. V usage is TRBV28 and J usage is TRBJ1-4, with TRBD1 matching over 8 bases. CDR1 and CDR2 (germline): MDHEN, SYDVKM. CDR3 size: 14 residues. Trimming cost V 6 bases and J 6 bases; bases outside gene matches: 6. As DNA, the CDR3 is TGTGCCAGCAGACCACAGGGGGGTCATGAAAAACTGTTTTTT. Its translation: CASRPQGGHEKLFF.

This chain links TRBV1 with TRBJ2-2; the table's D call TRBD2 went unverified against the DNA. TRBV1 constitutes a pseudogene. This CDR3 is built from 18 residues. The CDR3 reads CTSSQDPSGGADTGELFF. For the CDR3, the DNA is TGCACCAGCAGCCAAGATCCTAGCGGGGGGGCCGACACCGGGGAGCTGTTTTTT.

The chain links TRBV10-3 to TRBJ2-3; the match to TRBD1 covers 12 bases. The CDR3 is 15 residues long. CDR1 and CDR2 (germline): ENHRY, SYGVKD. Trimming at V came to 4 bases and at J to 8 bases, leaving 7 bases not matched to a gene. The CDR3 sequence is CAISGRDRGQGTQYF. Written as DNA, the CDR3 is TGTGCCATCAGTGGCCGGGACAGGGGGCAGGGTACGCAGTATTTT.

The rearrangement links TRBV5-1 to TRBJ1-4; D is unresolved. The CDR3 loop spans 17 amino acids. Germline V gene lookup returns CDR1 SGHRS and CDR2 YFSETQ. V gave up 4 bases and J gave up 0 bases, with 16 bases separating them. The CDR3 DNA reads TGCGCCAGCAGCCCTTCTAGACGGGGTGCAACTAATGAAAAACTGTTTTTT. It yields the protein CASSPSRRGATNEKLFF.

The V gene is TRBV20-1, the J gene TRBJ2-1, with D uncertain. Germline V lookup: CDR1 DFQATT, CDR2 SNEGSKA (reference sequence). The CDR3 is 11 residues long. V shed 2 bases and J shed 4 bases, with 3 bases lying between them. This CDR3 reads CSARLYNEQFF. CDR3 DNA: TGCAGTGCTAGACTTTACAATGAGCAGTTCTTC.

This clone was seen a handful of times. V usage is TRBV3-1 (or the pseudogene TRBV3-2) and J usage is TRBJ2-5; D may be TRBD2 (5 bases). Trimming removed 4 bases from V and 5 bases from J, with 17 bases in between. Germline CDR1 is LGHDT and CDR2 is YNNKEL (reference sequence). There are 15 residues in the CDR3. CDR3 in amino acids: CASSPTPSGGETQYF. CDR3 DNA sequence: TGTGCCAGCAGCCCGACCCCCAGCGGCGGTGAGACCCAGTACTTC.

This clone was seen a handful of times. The chain carries TRBV4-1 and TRBJ1-6; D may be TRBD1 (6 bases). Germline V gene lookup returns CDR1 MGHRA and CDR2 YSYEKL. The CDR3 spans 16 residues. Trimming left V 4 bases short and J 6 bases short, with 16 bases between. The CDR3 sequence is CASSRELRGGNSPLHF. CDR3 bases: TGCGCCAGCAGCCGTGAGTTAAGGGGGGGTAATTCACCCCTCCACTTT.

The chain uses TRBV19 and TRBJ2-1; 11 bases agree with TRBD2. This CDR3 region has 15 residues. Losses at the gene ends were 6 bases for V and 5 bases for J; bases not matched to a gene: 6. Germline CDR1 reads LNHDA; CDR2 reads SQIVND (reference sequence). DNA for the CDR3: TGTGCCAGTAGAGTGGGACTAGCGGCGAACAATGAGCAGTTCTTC. Translating it yields CASRVGLAANNEQFF.

The chain links TRBV10-3 to TRBJ2-5; D remains ambiguous. The CDR3 consists of 15 residues. In germline, CDR1 is ENHRY, CDR2 SYGVKD. V was cut by 0 bases and J by 4 bases, with 12 bases left in between. CDR3 residues: CAISESYVGGETQYF. The DNA for the CDR3 is TGTGCCATCAGTGAGTCTTACGTTGGCGGAGAGACCCAGTACTTC.

This sequence joins TRBV6-5 and TRBJ1-2; D is possibly TRBD1 (6 bases). Germline V CDR1 and CDR2: MNHEY, SVGAGI. The CDR3 runs to 15 residues. The V end was cut by 7 bases, the J end by 7 bases, with 22 bases between. The CDR3 DNA reads as TGTGCCAGCAAAGATACCGGGACATTGGAAGCTGGCTACACCTTC. Translating gives CASKDTGTLEAGYTF.

The count of this clone is one. The chain's CDR3 is CASSPRTGQETQYF. The CDR3 DNA reads TGCGCCAGCAGCCCACGGACAGGCCAAGAGACCCAGTACTTC. The chain carries TRBV5-1 and TRBJ2-5, with 7 positions matching TRBD1. Germline-derived CDR1 and CDR2 are SGHRS and YFSETQ. The CDR3 is 14 residues long. J gave up 1 base and V 4 bases, and 4 bases lay outside the gene matches.